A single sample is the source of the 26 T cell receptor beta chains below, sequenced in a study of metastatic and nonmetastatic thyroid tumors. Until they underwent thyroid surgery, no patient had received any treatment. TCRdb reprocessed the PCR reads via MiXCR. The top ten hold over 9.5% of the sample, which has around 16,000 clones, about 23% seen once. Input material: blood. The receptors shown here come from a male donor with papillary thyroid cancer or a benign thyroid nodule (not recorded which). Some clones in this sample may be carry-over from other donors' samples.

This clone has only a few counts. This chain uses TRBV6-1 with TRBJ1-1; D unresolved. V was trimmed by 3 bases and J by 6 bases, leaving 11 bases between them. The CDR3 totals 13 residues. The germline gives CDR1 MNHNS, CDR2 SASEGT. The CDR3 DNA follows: TGTGCCAGCAGTGACCTCCGGGCCCCTGAAGCTTTCTTT. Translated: CASSDLRAPEAFF.

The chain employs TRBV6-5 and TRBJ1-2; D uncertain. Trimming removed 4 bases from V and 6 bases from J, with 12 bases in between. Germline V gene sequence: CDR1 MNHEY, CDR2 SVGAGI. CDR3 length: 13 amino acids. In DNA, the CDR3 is TGTGCCAGCAGTTCGTCGGGGTTCCATGGCTACACCTTC. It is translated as CASSSSGFHGYTF.

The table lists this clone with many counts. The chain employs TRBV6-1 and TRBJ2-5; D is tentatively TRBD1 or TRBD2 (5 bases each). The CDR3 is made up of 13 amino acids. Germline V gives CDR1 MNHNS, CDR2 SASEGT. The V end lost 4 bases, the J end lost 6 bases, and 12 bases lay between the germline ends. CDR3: CASSGGKGQTQYF. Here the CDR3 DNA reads TGTGCCAGCAGTGGCGGCAAGGGACAGACCCAGTACTTC.

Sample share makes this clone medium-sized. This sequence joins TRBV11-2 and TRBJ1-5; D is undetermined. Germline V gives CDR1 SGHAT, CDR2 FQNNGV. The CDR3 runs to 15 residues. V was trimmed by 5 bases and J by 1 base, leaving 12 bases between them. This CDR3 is CASSTTAGSNQPQHF. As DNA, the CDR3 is TGTGCCAGCAGCACTACAGCTGGGAGCAATCAGCCCCAGCATTTT.

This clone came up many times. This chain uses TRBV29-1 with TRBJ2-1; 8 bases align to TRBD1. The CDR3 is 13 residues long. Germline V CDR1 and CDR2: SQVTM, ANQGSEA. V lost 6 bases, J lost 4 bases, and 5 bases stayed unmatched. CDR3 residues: CSVAGGGYNEQFF. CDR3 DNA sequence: TGCAGCGTCGCAGGGGGCGGGTACAATGAGCAGTTCTTC.

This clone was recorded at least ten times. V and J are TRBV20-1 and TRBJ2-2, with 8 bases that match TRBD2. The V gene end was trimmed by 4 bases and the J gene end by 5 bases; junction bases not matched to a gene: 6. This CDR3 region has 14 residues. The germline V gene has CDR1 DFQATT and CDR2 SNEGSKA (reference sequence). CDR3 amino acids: CSATDQRGTGELFF. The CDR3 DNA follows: TGCAGTGCTACGGACCAGCGGGGGACCGGGGAGCTGTTTTTT.

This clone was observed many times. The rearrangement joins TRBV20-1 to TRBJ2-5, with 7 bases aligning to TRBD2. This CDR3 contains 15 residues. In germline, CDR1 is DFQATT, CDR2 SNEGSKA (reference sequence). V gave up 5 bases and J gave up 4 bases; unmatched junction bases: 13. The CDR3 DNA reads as TGCAGTGCTTCTCCCGACGGGGCGGGAGTAGAGACCCAGTACTTC. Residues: CSASPDGAGVETQYF.

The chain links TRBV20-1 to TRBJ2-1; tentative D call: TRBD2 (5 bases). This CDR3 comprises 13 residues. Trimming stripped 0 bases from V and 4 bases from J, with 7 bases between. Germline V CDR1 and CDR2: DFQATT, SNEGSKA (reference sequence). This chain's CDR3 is CSARDRRYNEQFF. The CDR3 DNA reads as TGCAGTGCTAGAGATAGGAGGTACAATGAGCAGTTCTTC.

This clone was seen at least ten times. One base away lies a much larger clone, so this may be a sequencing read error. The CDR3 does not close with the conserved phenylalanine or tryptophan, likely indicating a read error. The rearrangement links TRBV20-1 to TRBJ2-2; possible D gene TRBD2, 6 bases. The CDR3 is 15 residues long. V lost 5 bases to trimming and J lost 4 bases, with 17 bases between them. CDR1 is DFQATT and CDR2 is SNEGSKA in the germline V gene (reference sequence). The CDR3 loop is CSAPTREYATGELFS. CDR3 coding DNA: TGCAGTGCTCCGACTAGAGAGTACGCCACCGGGGAGCTGTTTTCT.

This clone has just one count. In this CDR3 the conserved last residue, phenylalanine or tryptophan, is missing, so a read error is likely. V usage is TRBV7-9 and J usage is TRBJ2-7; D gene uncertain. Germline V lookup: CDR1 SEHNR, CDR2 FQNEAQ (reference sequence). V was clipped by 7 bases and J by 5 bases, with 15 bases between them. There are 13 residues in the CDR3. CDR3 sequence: CASIPRVPDEQYS. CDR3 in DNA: TGTGCCAGCATCCCCCGGGTACCGGACGAGCAGTACTCC.

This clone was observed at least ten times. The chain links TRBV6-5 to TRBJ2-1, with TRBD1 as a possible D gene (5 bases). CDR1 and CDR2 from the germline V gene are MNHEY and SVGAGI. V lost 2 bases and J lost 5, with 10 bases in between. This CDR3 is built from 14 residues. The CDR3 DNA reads TGTGCCAGCAGTTACGGCAGGGCCAACAATGAGCAGTTCTTC. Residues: CASSYGRANNEQFF.

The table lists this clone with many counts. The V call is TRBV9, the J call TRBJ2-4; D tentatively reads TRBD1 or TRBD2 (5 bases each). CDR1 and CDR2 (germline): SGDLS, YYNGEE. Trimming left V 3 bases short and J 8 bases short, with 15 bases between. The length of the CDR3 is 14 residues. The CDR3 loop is CASSATPEGHIQYF. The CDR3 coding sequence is TGTGCCAGCAGCGCCACCCCCGAGGGGCACATTCAGTACTTC.

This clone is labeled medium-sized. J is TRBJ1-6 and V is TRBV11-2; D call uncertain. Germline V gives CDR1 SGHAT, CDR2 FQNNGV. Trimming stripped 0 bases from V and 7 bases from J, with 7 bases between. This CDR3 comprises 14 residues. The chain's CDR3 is CASSLEGLNSPLHF. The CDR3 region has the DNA TGTGCCAGCAGCTTAGAAGGGTTAAATTCACCCCTCCACTTT.

CDR3 in DNA: TGTGCCAGCAGCTCATCGACAGGGTTGGAGCAGTTCTTC. Amino acid sequence: CASSSSTGLEQFF. The chain is built from TRBV7-9 and TRBJ2-1; TRBD1 matches at 7 bases. Germline CDR1 reads SEHNR; CDR2 reads FQNEAQ (reference sequence). J was trimmed by 10 bases and V by 4 bases; bases with no gene match: 7. The CDR3 extends over 13 amino acids.

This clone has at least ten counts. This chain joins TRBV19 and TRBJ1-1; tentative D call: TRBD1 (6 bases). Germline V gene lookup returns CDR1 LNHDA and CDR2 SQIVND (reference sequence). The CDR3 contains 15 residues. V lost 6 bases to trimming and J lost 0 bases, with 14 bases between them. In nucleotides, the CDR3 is TGTGCCAGTAGCGTCCTGGACAGAGTGAACACTGAAGCTTTCTTT. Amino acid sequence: CASSVLDRVNTEAFF.

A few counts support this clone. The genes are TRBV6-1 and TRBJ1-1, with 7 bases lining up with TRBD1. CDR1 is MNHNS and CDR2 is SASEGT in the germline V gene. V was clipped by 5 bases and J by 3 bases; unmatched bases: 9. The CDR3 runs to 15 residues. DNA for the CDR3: TGTGCCAGCAGTCTCCGGGACAGTGAATACACTGAAGCTTTCTTT. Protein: CASSLRDSEYTEAFF.

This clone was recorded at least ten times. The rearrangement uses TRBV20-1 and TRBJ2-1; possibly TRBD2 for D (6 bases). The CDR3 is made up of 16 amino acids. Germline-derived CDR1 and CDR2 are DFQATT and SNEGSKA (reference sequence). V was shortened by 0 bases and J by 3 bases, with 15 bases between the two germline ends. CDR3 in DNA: TGCAGTGCTAGAGATCCTATTAGCGGAGACTACAATGAGCAGTTCTTC. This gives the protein CSARDPISGDYNEQFF.

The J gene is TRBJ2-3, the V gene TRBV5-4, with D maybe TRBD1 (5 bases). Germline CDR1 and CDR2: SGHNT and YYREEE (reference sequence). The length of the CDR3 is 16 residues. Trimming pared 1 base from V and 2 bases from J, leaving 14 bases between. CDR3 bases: TGTGCCAGCAGCTTGTGGACACCAAAGATCACAGATACGCAGTATTTT. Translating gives CASSLWTPKITDTQYF.

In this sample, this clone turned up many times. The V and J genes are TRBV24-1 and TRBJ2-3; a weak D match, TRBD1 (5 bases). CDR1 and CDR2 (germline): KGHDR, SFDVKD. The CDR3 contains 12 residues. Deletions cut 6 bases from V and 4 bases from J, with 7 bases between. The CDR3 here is CATSLGPDTQYF. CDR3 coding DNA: TGTGCCACCAGTCTGGGGCCAGATACGCAGTATTTT.

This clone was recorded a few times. CDR3 coding DNA: TGTGCCAGCAGTGACGGACCTAGCGGGAGAATGGCGCAGTATTTT. It yields the protein CASSDGPSGRMAQYF. This sequence joins TRBV6-1 and TRBJ2-3, with 10 bases matching TRBD2. After removal of 3 bases from V and 10 bases from J, the junction contained 10 bases not matched to a gene. Germline assignment: CDR1 MNHNS and CDR2 SASEGT. This CDR3 is built from 15 residues.

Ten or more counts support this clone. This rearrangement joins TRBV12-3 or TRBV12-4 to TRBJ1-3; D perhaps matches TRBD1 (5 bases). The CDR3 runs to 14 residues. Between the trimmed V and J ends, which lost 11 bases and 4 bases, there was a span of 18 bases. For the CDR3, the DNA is TGTGCCGGTGGGGAGGGGCCGGGGGGAAACACCATATATTTT. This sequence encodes CAGGEGPGGNTIYF.

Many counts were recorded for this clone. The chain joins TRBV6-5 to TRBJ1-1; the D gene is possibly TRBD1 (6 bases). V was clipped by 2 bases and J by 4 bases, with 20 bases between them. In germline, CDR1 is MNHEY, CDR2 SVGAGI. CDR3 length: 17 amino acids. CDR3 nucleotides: TGTGCCAGCAGTTACCCACAGGGAGGGGGTCAGAGCACTGAAGCTTTCTTT. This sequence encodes CASSYPQGGGQSTEAFF.

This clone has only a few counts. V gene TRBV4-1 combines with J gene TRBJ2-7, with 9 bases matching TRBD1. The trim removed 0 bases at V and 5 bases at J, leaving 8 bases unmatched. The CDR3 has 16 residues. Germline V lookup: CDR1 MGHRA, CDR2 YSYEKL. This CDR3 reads CASSQDPPGQGDEQYF. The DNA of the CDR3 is TGCGCCAGCAGCCAAGACCCTCCGGGACAGGGTGACGAGCAGTACTTC.

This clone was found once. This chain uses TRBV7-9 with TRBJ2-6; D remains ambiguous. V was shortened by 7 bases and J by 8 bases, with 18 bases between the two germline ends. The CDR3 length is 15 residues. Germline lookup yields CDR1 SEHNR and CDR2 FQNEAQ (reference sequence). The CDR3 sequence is CASTYLGSGSNVLTF. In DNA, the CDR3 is TGTGCCAGCACCTACCTAGGGTCTGGTTCCAACGTCCTGACTTTC.

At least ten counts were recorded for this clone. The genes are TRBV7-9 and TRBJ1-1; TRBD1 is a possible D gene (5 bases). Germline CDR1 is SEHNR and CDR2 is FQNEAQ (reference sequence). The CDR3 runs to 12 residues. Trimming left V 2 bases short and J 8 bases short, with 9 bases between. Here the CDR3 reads CASSLRWGEAFF. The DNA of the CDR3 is TGTGCCAGCAGCTTAAGGTGGGGGGAAGCTTTCTTT.

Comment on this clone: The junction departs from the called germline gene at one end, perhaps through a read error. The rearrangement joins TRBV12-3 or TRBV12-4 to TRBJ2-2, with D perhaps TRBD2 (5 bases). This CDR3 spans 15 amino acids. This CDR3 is CAISLAAGWTGELFF. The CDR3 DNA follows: TGTGCCATCAGTTTAGCTGCGGGTTGGACTGGGGAGCTGTTTTTT.